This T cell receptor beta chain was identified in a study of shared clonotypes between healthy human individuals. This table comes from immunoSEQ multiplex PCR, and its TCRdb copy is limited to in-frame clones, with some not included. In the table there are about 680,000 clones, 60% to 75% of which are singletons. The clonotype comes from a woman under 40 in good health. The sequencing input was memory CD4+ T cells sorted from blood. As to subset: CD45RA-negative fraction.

CDR3 sequence (DNA): TGTGCCAGCAGCGCGCCTGGACAGGTTAATGAGCAGTTCTTC. Encoded protein: CASSAPGQVNEQFF. This chain connects TRBV7-9 to TRBJ2-1; 7 bases map to TRBD1. The CDR3 extends over 14 amino acids. With 5 bases clipped from V and 7 bases from J, the junction kept 8 bases outside the gene matches. Germline-derived CDR1 and CDR2 are SEHNR and FQNEAQ (reference sequence).